These 3 T cell receptor beta chains share one sample of origin, sequenced in a study of OX40 agonist ivuxolimab in advanced cancers. Assay used: immunoSEQ multiplex PCR; TCRdb lists only in-frame clones, some missing. The sample consists of tens of thousands of clones, around 92% of them appearing once. Sample: CD4+ or CD8+ T cells sorted from blood, taken in a trial of the OX40 agonist ivuxolimab. The receptors were sampled from an adult with an advanced solid tumor such as melanoma, head and neck, liver or kidney cancer.

This rearrangement joins TRBV9 to TRBJ2-7; possibly TRBD2 for D (6 bases). Trimming took 2 bases from V and 0 from J, leaving 9 bases between them. This CDR3 comprises 14 residues. Germline assignment: CDR1 SGDLS and CDR2 YYNGEE. CDR3 DNA: TGTGCCAGCAGCGTGGGGACTCCCTCCTACGAGCAGTACTTC. Amino acids: CASSVGTPSYEQYF.

The chain joins TRBV2 to TRBJ1-3; D gene unclear. Germline CDR1 SNHLY, CDR2 FYNNEI. The ends were cut back, 5 bases at V and 0 bases at J, with 14 bases in the middle. The CDR3 has 16 residues. In DNA form, the CDR3 reads TGTGCCAGCAGTATGAACCCCGCGCGCTCTGGAAACACCATATATTTT. This gives the protein CASSMNPARSGNTIYF.

The chain uses TRBV30 and TRBJ1-1, with D maybe TRBD1 (5 bases). The CDR3 loop spans 15 amino acids. CDR1 is GTSNPN and CDR2 is SVGIG in the germline V gene (reference sequence). Trimming removed 2 bases at V and 0 bases at J, with 13 bases between. The CDR3 loop reads CAWSPDSSMNTEAFF. The CDR3 coding sequence is TGTGCCTGGAGTCCTGACAGTTCTATGAACACTGAAGCTTTCTTT.